The 24 T cell receptor beta chains below come from one sample, sequenced in a study of glioma-infiltrating T cells after dendritic cell vaccination. Clones were sequenced by immunoSEQ multiplex PCR, and TCRdb holds only the in-frame ones, with some missing. The data contain some 90,000 clones, 75% to 85% of them singletons. The sample's time point: after dendritic cell vaccination, including at tumor progression/relapse. Sequencing used blood, obtained after dendritic cell vaccination. All receptors derive from a human donor with glioblastoma.

This chain uses TRBV2 with TRBJ2-5, with TRBD2 matching over 10 bases. This CDR3 has 16 residues. Germline V CDR1 and CDR2: SNHLY, FYNNEI. V shed 6 bases, J shed 2 bases, and the junction held 9 bases outside the gene matches. The CDR3 nucleotides read TGTGCCAGCAGAGCCAGGGCACTAGCGGGGCAAGAGACCCAGTACTTC. Amino acids: CASRARALAGQETQYF. The full variable domain, rest sourced from reference TRBV2 and TRBJ2-5, is EPEVTQTPSHQVTQMGQEVILRCVPISNHLYFYWYRQILGQKVEFLVSFYNNEISEKSEIFDDQFSVERPDGSNFTLKIRSTKLEDSAMYFCASRARALAGQETQYFGPGTRLLVL.

There are a few counts of this clone. The chain has TRBV19 and TRBJ1-5; 8 positions agree with TRBD1. From germline, CDR1 is LNHDA and CDR2 SQIVND (reference sequence). The V gene end was trimmed by 7 bases and the J gene end by 6 bases; junction bases not matched to a gene: 11. The CDR3 has 15 residues. The CDR3 is CASNIDRGGGQPQHF. The CDR3, as DNA: TGTGCCAGTAATATTGACAGGGGAGGCGGTCAGCCCCAGCATTTT.

The gene calls are TRBV5-1 and TRBJ2-3; 10 bases match TRBD1. The CDR3 sequence is 14 residues long. The junction had 6 bases not matched to a gene; V was cut back by 5 bases and J by 6 bases. Germline values: CDR1 SGHRS, CDR2 YFSETQ. The CDR3 DNA follows: TGCGCCAGCAGTCGGGGGACAGGGGAGGATACGCAGTATTTT. It is translated as CASSRGTGEDTQYF. The entire variable domain, with the rest obtained from reference TRBV5-1 and TRBJ2-3, is as follows: KAGVTQTPRYLIKTRGQQVTLSCSPISGHRSVSWYQQTPGQGLQFLFEYFSETQRNKGNFPGRFSGRQFSNSRSEMNVSTLELGDSALYLCASSRGTGEDTQYFGPGTRLTVL.

This clone showed up just a few times. The V and J genes are TRBV7-3 and TRBJ2-1; 8 bases map to TRBD2. The V segment lost 2 bases and the J segment 6 bases; nucleotides outside the gene matches: 12. Germline values: CDR1 SGHTA, CDR2 FQGTGA. The CDR3 loop spans 17 amino acids. The CDR3 protein is CASSLSPPGGPGNEQFF. The CDR3 DNA follows: TGTGCCAGCAGCTTATCCCCCCCGGGAGGGCCTGGCAATGAGCAGTTCTTC. Full variable domain (rest looked up from reference TRBV7-3 and TRBJ2-1): GAGVSQTPSNKVTEKGKYVELRCDPISGHTALYWYRQSLGQGPEFLIYFQGTGAADDSGLPNDRFFAVRPEGSVSTLKIQRTERGDSAVYLCASSLSPPGGPGNEQFFGPGTRLTVL.

V and J are TRBV10-1 and TRBJ2-3; 8 nucleotides line up with TRBD2. Trimming removed 4 bases from V and 8 bases from J; junction bases left unmatched: 11. The CDR3 covers 15 residues. The germline gives CDR1 WNHNN, CDR2 SYGVQD (reference sequence). The CDR3 protein is CASSAGLGVKGTQYF. The DNA for the CDR3 is TGCGCCAGCAGTGCGGGACTAGGAGTTAAGGGTACGCAGTATTTT.

The chain has TRBV27 and TRBJ1-4, with 9 nucleotides matching TRBD1. J lost 8 bases, V lost 5 bases, and 6 bases had no gene match. The CDR3 extends over 14 amino acids. Germline assignment: CDR1 MNHEY and CDR2 SMNVEV (reference sequence). CDR3 sequence reads: CASSRGQGGEKLFF. CDR3 DNA sequence: TGTGCCAGCAGTAGGGGACAGGGAGGCGAAAAACTGTTTTTT.

This clone was seen at least ten times. This chain joins TRBV19 and TRBJ2-7, with a weak D call TRBD1 (6 bases). The CDR3 loop spans 15 amino acids. Germline CDR1 LNHDA, CDR2 SQIVND (reference sequence). Trimming left V 1 base short and J 5 bases short, with 15 bases between. The CDR3 loop is CASSIGGSGADEQYF. CDR3 nucleotides: TGTGCCAGTAGTATAGGAGGTTCAGGGGCCGACGAGCAGTACTTC.

The rearrangement links TRBV15 to TRBJ1-5, with a tentative D call TRBD1 (5 bases). This CDR3 contains 15 residues. Per germline, CDR1 LNHNV and CDR2 YYDKDF (reference sequence). V lost 1 base and J lost 5, with 12 bases in between. CDR3 sequence: CATSRAEGMHQPQHF. The CDR3 DNA is TGTGCCACCAGCAGAGCGGAGGGGATGCATCAGCCCCAGCATTTT.

This CDR3 is CASSQGQNTEAFF. CDR3 sequence (DNA): TGTGCCAGCAGCCAGGGACAGAACACTGAAGCTTTCTTT. The chain employs TRBV11-2 and TRBJ1-1; tentative D call: TRBD1 (6 bases). Germline V CDR1 and CDR2: SGHAT, FQNNGV. V gave up 5 bases and J gave up 1 base, with 8 bases separating them. The CDR3 sequence is 13 residues long.

The chain is built from TRBV10-3 and TRBJ1-1; the match to TRBD1 covers 7 bases. V was clipped by 2 bases and J by 6 bases; unmatched bases: 9. Germline V gene data show CDR1 as ENHRY and CDR2 as SYGVKD. This CDR3 comprises 15 residues. The chain's CDR3 is CAISETQGVRAEAFF. CDR3 bases: TGTGCCATCAGTGAGACGCAGGGGGTCAGGGCTGAAGCTTTCTTT.

This chain uses TRBV5-6 with TRBJ1-1; 7 positions agree with TRBD1. Per germline, CDR1 SGHDT and CDR2 YYEEEE. The CDR3 runs 12 residues. The V segment lost 3 bases and the J segment 7 bases; nucleotides outside the gene matches: 3. The CDR3 spells CASSWDSFEAFF. In DNA form, the CDR3 reads TGTGCCAGCAGCTGGGACAGCTTTGAAGCTTTCTTT.

The chain is built from TRBV19 and TRBJ2-3, with TRBD1 matching 12 bases. Trimming at V came to 7 bases and at J to 7 bases, leaving 6 bases not matched to a gene. Germline CDR1 is LNHDA and CDR2 is SQIVND (reference sequence). This CDR3 is 14 amino acids long. The CDR3 coding sequence is TGTGCCAGTACCCCGGGACAGGGGGCAAATACGCAGTATTTT. Amino acid sequence: CASTPGQGANTQYF.

The chain links TRBV19 to TRBJ2-3; 7 bases are a match to TRBD2. Germline V lookup: CDR1 LNHDA, CDR2 SQIVND (reference sequence). J gave up 1 base and V 8 bases, and 6 bases lay outside the gene matches. The CDR3 loop spans 14 amino acids. The CDR3 sequence is CASGERGGTDTQYF. The CDR3 DNA sequence: TGTGCCAGTGGGGAGCGGGGAGGCACAGATACGCAGTATTTT.

The CDR3, as DNA: TGTGCCAGCAGCTACGATCAGCGTCCCTACAATGAGCAGTTCTTC. This gives the protein CASSYDQRPYNEQFF. The rearrangement joins TRBV5-6 to TRBJ2-1; D remains ambiguous. V was clipped by 3 bases and J by 2 bases, with 12 bases between them. In germline, CDR1 is SGHDT, CDR2 YYEEEE. This CDR3 has 15 residues.

The chain joins TRBV5-4 to TRBJ1-1, with TRBD1 matching over 9 bases. The CDR3 has 15 amino acids. In germline, CDR1 is SGHNT, CDR2 YYREEE (reference sequence). Losses at the gene ends were 4 bases for V and 2 bases for J; bases not matched to a gene: 6. CDR3 coding DNA: TGTGCCAGCAGCCCCCGGGGACAGGGCAACACTGAAGCTTTCTTT. Translation gives CASSPRGQGNTEAFF.

This clone was observed a handful of times. The gene calls are TRBV10-3 and TRBJ2-7, with 8 positions matching TRBD1. CDR3 length: 14 residues. Trimming removed 4 bases from V and 1 base from J; junction bases left unmatched: 3. Germline CDR1 is ENHRY and CDR2 is SYGVKD. The CDR3 bases are TGTGCCATCAGTGCCACAGGGGGATCCTACGAGCAGTACTTC. Its protein product is CAISATGGSYEQYF.

This clone appeared a few times. The chain is built from TRBV27 and TRBJ2-3; 8 bases align to TRBD1. V gave up 2 bases and J gave up 4 bases; unmatched junction bases: 5. Germline CDR1 is MNHEY and CDR2 is SMNVEV (reference sequence). There are 15 residues in the CDR3. The chain's CDR3 is CASSLLGQGPDTQYF. DNA for the CDR3: TGTGCCAGCAGTTTACTCGGACAGGGCCCAGATACGCAGTATTTT.

The chain combines TRBV2 with TRBJ2-2, with a tentative D call TRBD2 (6 bases). The CDR3 has 14 amino acids. V was trimmed by 7 bases and J by 5 bases, leaving 14 bases between them. Per germline, CDR1 SNHLY and CDR2 FYNNEI. CDR3: CASTSQGLTGELFF. The CDR3 region has the DNA TGTGCCAGCACTTCCCAGGGACTGACCGGGGAGCTGTTTTTT.

The CDR3 here is CASSEAVGGMSDTQYF. The CDR3 region has the DNA TGTGCCAGCAGTGAAGCAGTAGGGGGCATGTCAGATACGCAGTATTTT. The chain recombines TRBV6-1 with TRBJ2-3; TRBD1 matches 7 bases. Trimming removed 0 bases from V and 4 bases from J; junction bases left unmatched: 7. This CDR3 is built from 16 residues. In germline, CDR1 is MNHNS, CDR2 SASEGT.

The V call is TRBV5-6, the J call TRBJ2-5; a possible D gene is TRBD1 (5 bases). The CDR3 runs 15 residues. V was shortened by 2 bases and J by 2 bases, with 13 bases between the two germline ends. Germline CDR1 reads SGHDT; CDR2 reads YYEEEE. CDR3 DNA sequence: TGTGCCAGCAGCTTTCGGGCAGGGTGGCAAGAGACCCAGTACTTC. This gives the protein CASSFRAGWQETQYF.

DNA for the CDR3: TGTGCCAGCAGCCTAGGACAGGGGGGAGATGAAGCTTTCTTT. It encodes CASSLGQGGDEAFF. The chain is built from TRBV7-9 and TRBJ1-1, with 10 positions matching TRBD1. The V gene end was trimmed by 5 bases and the J gene end by 7 bases; junction bases not matched to a gene: 7. The CDR3 has 14 residues. Germline loops: CDR1 SEHNR, CDR2 FQNEAQ (reference sequence).

The gene calls are TRBV4-2 and TRBJ2-3, with 10 bases matching TRBD2. The CDR3 length is 14 residues. Germline V CDR1 and CDR2: LGHNA, YNFKEQ. V was pared by 1 base and J by 5 bases, with 0 bases of the junction left unmatched. This chain's CDR3 is CASSQGLAGDTQYF. The CDR3 DNA follows: TGTGCCAGCAGCCAAGGACTAGCGGGAGATACGCAGTATTTT.

The V and J genes are TRBV21-1 and TRBJ1-2; the table calls TRBD1, which could not be checked here. TRBV21-1 corresponds to a pseudogene. The CDR3 covers 14 residues. The CDR3 DNA follows: TGTGCCAGCAGCAAAGATAGGCAGGATGGTGGCTACACCTTC. Its translation is CASSKDRQDGGYTF.

The rearrangement links TRBV27 to TRBJ2-7; D might be TRBD2 (6 bases). Per the germline V gene, CDR1 is MNHEY and CDR2 is SMNVEV (reference sequence). Trimming took off 5 bases at V and 3 bases at J, with 11 bases between the two ends. The CDR3 has 13 residues. The chain's CDR3 is CASSREVFYEQYF. The CDR3 DNA sequence: TGTGCCAGCAGTAGGGAGGTTTTCTACGAGCAGTACTTC.